This passage covers 25 T cell receptor beta chains from one sample sequenced in a study of post-analysis software for immune sequencing data. Study outcomes and limitations: Patients carried four or five TRBV segments more frequently than controls did, and TRBV5-6, TRBV5-1 and TRBV20-1 were among them.

Their target antigens are unknown. Tagging with unique molecular identifiers was a feature of the TCR beta cDNA libraries. TCRdb re-derived calls from the PCR reads in MiXCR, one entry per CDR3 protein. The data contain approximately 630,000 distinct CDR3 sequences, around 60% of them singletons. The sample was blood. The receptors originated from a girl aged 2-9 years with multiple sclerosis.

This rearrangement joins TRBV20-1 to TRBJ2-1; 10 bases are shared with TRBD2. There are 16 residues in the CDR3. V trimming: 3 bases; J trimming: 5 bases; junction bases outside the gene matches: 10. Germline CDR1 is DFQATT and CDR2 is SNEGSKA (reference sequence). The CDR3 nucleotides read TGCAGTGCTAGTCAGGTTTCTAGCGGGAGAAACAATGAGCAGTTCTTC. Translated, it gives CSASQVSSGRNNEQFF.

This clonotype came up once. The chain has TRBV20-1 and TRBJ1-2; a weak D match, TRBD1 (6 bases). V gave up 5 bases and J gave up 1 base, with 20 bases separating them. The CDR3 spans 16 residues. Germline V lookup: CDR1 DFQATT, CDR2 SNEGSKA (reference sequence). The CDR3 loop is CSAHIPGHQFNYGYTF. The CDR3 nucleotides are TGCAGTGCTCATATCCCGGGACACCAGTTTAACTATGGCTACACCTTC.

The V call is TRBV20-1, the J call TRBJ1-4; D is undetermined. Germline V gene sequence: CDR1 DFQATT, CDR2 SNEGSKA (reference sequence). The V gene lost 0 bases and the J gene lost 8 bases, with 19 bases spanning the gap. CDR3 length equals 16 residues. This CDR3 is CSARDRSVSAGEKLFF. The CDR3 DNA reads TGCAGTGCTAGAGATCGTAGCGTCTCGGCAGGCGAAAAACTGTTTTTT.

There are a few counts of this clonotype. The gene calls are TRBV28 and TRBJ2-1; D not resolved. Germline V lookup: CDR1 MDHEN, CDR2 SYDVKM. The CDR3 runs 13 residues. Deletions cut 4 bases from V and 4 bases from J, with 8 bases between. The CDR3 DNA follows: TGTGCCAGCAGTTCCCGACGGTACAATGAGCAGTTCTTC. Protein: CASSSRRYNEQFF.

This clonotype was seen only once. The chain joins TRBV20-1 to TRBJ1-5, with D hard to call. The germline V and J ends were trimmed by 0 bases and 1 base, with 7 bases remaining between them. Germline V gives CDR1 DFQATT, CDR2 SNEGSKA (reference sequence). The CDR3 extends over 14 amino acids. CDR3 residues: CSARDLRSNQPQHF. CDR3 sequence (DNA): TGCAGTGCTAGAGATTTACGGAGCAATCAGCCCCAGCATTTT.

The J gene is TRBJ1-1, the V gene TRBV25-1, with D unresolved. V was cut by 9 bases and J by 10 bases, with 27 bases left in between. CDR1 and CDR2 (germline): MGHDK, SYGVNS. This CDR3 region has 15 residues. The CDR3 spells CARIFMPPDSLSAFF. The DNA for the CDR3 is TGTGCCAGAATCTTTATGCCGCCGGACTCTCTGTCAGCTTTCTTT.

The V gene is TRBV6-1, the J gene TRBJ1-6; possible D gene TRBD1, 5 bases. The CDR3 covers 15 residues. V was shortened by 6 bases and J by 8 bases, with 17 bases between the two germline ends. CDR1 is MNHNS and CDR2 is SASEGT in the germline V gene. CDR3 nucleotide sequence: TGTGCCAGCAGCCTCCTGGGGGGGAGGGATTCACCCCTCCACTTT. Its protein is CASSLLGGRDSPLHF.

The V call is TRBV7-2, the J call TRBJ1-6, with D possibly matching TRBD1 (5 bases). The CDR3 covers 16 residues. The V end lost 3 bases, the J end lost 7 bases, and 16 bases lay between the germline ends. Germline values: CDR1 SGHTA, CDR2 FQGNSA. The CDR3 sequence: CASSFTGRYVNSPLHF. CDR3 sequence (DNA): TGTGCCAGCAGCTTCACAGGACGTTATGTGAATTCACCCCTCCACTTT.

This chain connects TRBV7-2 to TRBJ2-7, with D perhaps TRBD2 (5 bases). This CDR3 comprises 13 residues. V was cut by 8 bases and J by 1 base, with 12 bases left in between. CDR1 SGHTA and CDR2 FQGNSA come from the germline V gene. The CDR3 reads CASGRTGSYEQYF. CDR3 coding DNA: TGTGCCAGCGGAAGGACGGGATCCTACGAGCAGTACTTC.

Remarks on this clonotype: At one end, the junction sequence differs from germline, possibly due to a read error. The V and J genes are TRBV7-7 and TRBJ2-5, with D perhaps given as TRBD1 or TRBD2 (6 bases each). The DNA end is more similar to TRBJ2-7, so the J call may be wrong. Germline CDR1 reads SSHAT; CDR2 reads FNYEAQ (reference sequence). CDR3 size: 15 residues. The CDR3 DNA sequence: TGTGCTAGCAGCATCCGGTCGGGGGCTGTCAACGAGCAGTACTTC. Translating it yields CASSIRSGAVNEQYF.

Here the CDR3 DNA reads TGCGCCAGCAGCCGTGACAGGGTGGCAGATACGCAGTATTTT. It is translated as CASSRDRVADTQYF. V gene TRBV5-1 combines with J gene TRBJ2-3; 7 bases map to TRBD1. The CDR3 has 14 residues. Germline lookup yields CDR1 SGHRS and CDR2 YFSETQ. The V and J ends lost 4 bases and 4 bases, in that order; junction bases with no gene match: 6. Together with reference TRBV5-1 and TRBJ2-3, the CDR3 gives the full variable domain: KAGVTQTPRYLIKTRGQQVTLSCSPISGHRSVSWYQQTPGQGLQFLFEYFSETQRNKGNFPGRFSGRQFSNSRSEMNVSTLELGDSALYLCASSRDRVADTQYFGPGTRLTVL.

The chain has TRBV20-1 and TRBJ2-1; D remains ambiguous. The CDR3 spans 12 residues. Trimming took 5 bases from V and 3 from J, leaving 8 bases between them. Germline V lookup: CDR1 DFQATT, CDR2 SNEGSKA (reference sequence). The CDR3 protein is CSAEDGYNEQFF. Here the CDR3 DNA reads TGCAGTGCTGAGGACGGCTACAATGAGCAGTTCTTC.

Worth noting for this clonotype: One junction end does not reproduce the germline sequence, and a read error may be involved. The rearrangement joins TRBV12-3 or TRBV12-4 to TRBJ1-4; TRBD1 aligns across 10 bases. There are 16 residues in the CDR3. The CDR3 loop is CASSLGTGQGTRKRFF. CDR3 sequence (DNA): TGTGCCAGCAGCCTGGGGACGGGACAGGGGACAAGGAAACGGTTTTTT.

The V and J genes are TRBV29-1 and TRBJ1-1; TRBD1 matches at 11 bases. V gave up 3 bases and J gave up 4 bases; unmatched junction bases: 10. CDR3 length: 16 amino acids. Germline V CDR1 and CDR2: SQVTM, ANQGSEA. CDR3 in amino acids: CSVDPGQGASSTEAFF. DNA for the CDR3: TGCAGCGTTGATCCCGGACAGGGGGCGTCGAGCACTGAAGCTTTCTTT.

The gene calls are TRBV7-2 and TRBJ2-1; D is possibly TRBD1 (6 bases). Trimming stripped 1 base from V and 1 base from J, with 20 bases between. This CDR3 has 19 residues. The germline gives CDR1 SGHTA, CDR2 FQGNSA. In nucleotides, the CDR3 is TGTGCCAGCAGCTTAGTAGGGTTGGGGGCTTCCTCGTCCTACAATGAGCAGTTCTTC. Translating it yields CASSLVGLGASSSYNEQFF.

This chain links TRBV5-1 with TRBJ2-3; 7 bases agree with TRBD2. Germline V gene data show CDR1 as SGHRS and CDR2 as YFSETQ. Trimming removed 1 base from V and 2 bases from J; junction bases left unmatched: 7. This CDR3 comprises 16 residues. The CDR3 region is CASSLSLLAVTDTQYF. In nucleotides, the CDR3 is TGCGCCAGCAGCTTGTCATTGCTAGCGGTCACAGATACGCAGTATTTT. The whole variable domain, filled in from reference TRBV5-1 and TRBJ2-3, reads KAGVTQTPRYLIKTRGQQVTLSCSPISGHRSVSWYQQTPGQGLQFLFEYFSETQRNKGNFPGRFSGRQFSNSRSEMNVSTLELGDSALYLCASSLSLLAVTDTQYFGPGTRLTVL.

This clonotype has just a few counts. The V call is TRBV20-1, the J call TRBJ1-2; 8 bases line up with TRBD1. Germline V gene data show CDR1 as DFQATT and CDR2 as SNEGSKA (reference sequence). CDR3 length: 13 amino acids. V lost 1 base and J lost 6; bases outside the gene matches: 4. The CDR3 loop is CSARATTGDGYTF. The CDR3 DNA sequence: TGCAGTGCTAGAGCCACGACAGGGGATGGCTACACCTTC.

The chain carries TRBV30 and TRBJ1-1; D is unclear. Trimming stripped 8 bases from V and 6 bases from J, with 16 bases between. Germline assignment: CDR1 GTSNPN and CDR2 SVGIG (reference sequence). The CDR3 has 12 amino acids. In nucleotides, the CDR3 is TGTGCCGCAACCCTGTTTAAAGCTGAAGCTTTCTTT. It codes for CAATLFKAEAFF. Drawing the rest from reference TRBV30 and TRBJ1-1, the complete variable domain is SQTIHQWPATLVQPVGSPLSLECTVEGTSNPNLYWYRQAAGRGLQLLFYSVGIGQISSEVPQNLSASRPQDRQFILSSKKLLLSDSGFYLCAATLFKAEAFFGQGTRLTVV.

This clonotype was recorded a few times. The chain couples TRBV2 to TRBJ2-3; D possibly uses TRBD1 or TRBD2 (5 bases each). Germline loops: CDR1 SNHLY, CDR2 FYNNEI. This CDR3 has 16 residues. Trimming pared 1 base from V and 3 bases from J, leaving 14 bases between. The CDR3 protein is CASSEGLGEPTDTQYF. DNA for the CDR3: TGTGCCAGCAGTGAAGGTCTAGGGGAGCCGACAGATACGCAGTATTTT.

The chain is built from TRBV29-1 and TRBJ1-2; the D gene is possibly TRBD1 (6 bases). This CDR3 spans 11 amino acids. CDR1 and CDR2 from the germline V gene are SQVTM and ANQGSEA. The V end was cut by 6 bases, the J end by 8 bases, with 13 bases between. DNA for the CDR3: TGCAGCGTCAGGACAGAGGACGGCTACACCTTC. Its translation is CSVRTEDGYTF.

This clonotype showed up just once. The V and J genes are TRBV29-1 and TRBJ2-5; D is unclear. The V end was cut by 3 bases, the J end by 9 bases, with 23 bases between. CDR3 size: 15 residues. Germline CDR1 SQVTM, CDR2 ANQGSEA. The CDR3 here is CSVEESLWNTSPQYF. CDR3 nucleotides: TGCAGCGTTGAGGAGTCTCTGTGGAACACGAGTCCCCAGTACTTC.

This sequence joins TRBV6-5 and TRBJ2-7; D is undetermined. The closer fit of TRBJ2-5 to the DNA end suggests the J call may be wrong. CDR1 is MNHEY, CDR2 SVGAGI, per germline. The CDR3 covers 14 residues. The CDR3: CASSYLGVDETQYF. DNA for the CDR3: TGTGCCAGCAGTTATCTTGGGGTCGATGAGACCCAGTACTTC.

This clonotype showed up just once. The chain carries TRBV7-9 and TRBJ1-2; 8 bases match TRBD1. The CDR3 contains 14 residues. Germline values: CDR1 SEHNR, CDR2 FQNEAQ (reference sequence). Losses at the gene ends were 5 bases for V and 7 bases for J; bases not matched to a gene: 9. The CDR3 DNA reads as TGTGCCAGCAGCCAAGGACAGGGAGCCCTTGGCTACACCTTC. Translated, it gives CASSQGQGALGYTF.

This clonotype was counted only a few times. This chain uses TRBV5-6 with TRBJ2-7; D not certain. CDR3 length: 11 amino acids. Per the germline V gene, CDR1 is SGHDT and CDR2 is YYEEEE. Between the trimmed V and J ends, which lost 0 bases and 6 bases, there was a span of 4 bases. CDR3: CASSLDSEQYF. The CDR3 DNA follows: TGTGCCAGCAGCTTGGACAGCGAGCAGTACTTC.

The chain recombines TRBV19 with TRBJ2-1; 9 nucleotides agree with TRBD1. V lost 5 bases and J lost 7; bases outside the gene matches: 9. The CDR3 has 15 amino acids. The germline CDR1 and CDR2 sequences are LNHDA and SQIVND (reference sequence). The CDR3 spells CASSSRTGVFNEQFF. CDR3 nucleotides: TGTGCCAGTAGTTCCCGGACAGGGGTGTTTAATGAGCAGTTCTTC.